The 28 T cell receptor beta chains listed next were all sequenced from one sample in a study. TCRdb fed the 5' RACE reads into MiXCR, producing one record per CDR3 protein. This sample has about 54,000 distinct CDR3 sequences, with about a sixth found just once. Material: naive CD4+ T cells sorted from blood. Subset reported: naive CD4+ T cells, CD4+CD45RA+CD25-. The source of these receptors is a female donor with breast cancer.

This clonotype was found a few times. The rearrangement joins TRBV5-8 to TRBJ1-5; a weak D match, TRBD1 (6 bases). V lost 3 bases and J lost 4, with 11 bases in between. The germline V gene has CDR1 SGHTS and CDR2 YDEGEE. CDR3 length: 14 amino acids. CDR3 sequence (DNA): TGTGCCAGCAGCTCCTACAGGGAAAATCAGCCCCAGCATTTT. It is translated as CASSSYRENQPQHF.

This clonotype was found many times. This chain joins TRBV5-1 and TRBJ2-1; TRBD2 agrees at 8 bases. The CDR3 is 16 residues long. The V and J ends lost 0 bases and 4 bases, in that order; junction bases with no gene match: 6. Germline V gene lookup returns CDR1 SGHRS and CDR2 YFSETQ. CDR3 sequence reads: CASSLESGSRYNEQFF. The CDR3 region has the DNA TGCGCCAGCAGCTTGGAGAGCGGGAGTAGGTACAATGAGCAGTTCTTC.

J is TRBJ1-3 and V is TRBV27; the D is unclear. Trimming took off 6 bases at V and 1 base at J, with 13 bases between the two ends. The germline CDR1 and CDR2 sequences are MNHEY and SMNVEV (reference sequence). The CDR3 loop spans 15 amino acids. CDR3 DNA: TGTGCCAGCAGCCCCGCGGGCTTTTCTGGAAACACCATATATTTT. Translation gives CASSPAGFSGNTIYF.

This clonotype was seen repeatedly, ten times or more. The V and J genes are TRBV6-5 and TRBJ2-5, with TRBD1 matching 7 bases. Germline CDR1 MNHEY, CDR2 SVGAGI. The CDR3 is 13 residues long. The V segment lost 5 bases and the J segment 5 bases; nucleotides outside the gene matches: 5. CDR3 nucleotides: TGTGCCAGCAGTCCGACAGGGCTTGAGACCCAGTACTTC. This translates into CASSPTGLETQYF.

This clonotype was recorded many times. V and J are TRBV15 and TRBJ2-6; D gene ambiguous. CDR1 is LNHNV, CDR2 YYDKDF, per germline (reference sequence). This CDR3 spans 14 amino acids. Trimming removed 8 bases from V and 1 base from J, with 9 bases in between. CDR3 in amino acids: CATRTDSGANVLTF. The CDR3 DNA reads TGTGCCACCCGAACGGATTCTGGGGCCAACGTCCTGACTTTC.

This clonotype was recorded many times. This chain uses TRBV5-1 with TRBJ1-1; TRBD1 matches at 7 bases. The CDR3 covers 15 residues. Germline V gene lookup returns CDR1 SGHRS and CDR2 YFSETQ. The junction had 5 bases not matched to a gene; V was cut back by 0 bases and J by 3 bases. CDR3 DNA: TGCGCCAGCAGCTTGGCCGACAGGGTGGACACTGAAGCTTTCTTT. Amino acids: CASSLADRVDTEAFF.

The chain combines TRBV30 with TRBJ1-1; D not resolved. From germline, CDR1 is GTSNPN and CDR2 SVGIG (reference sequence). Deletions cut 4 bases from V and 7 bases from J, with 10 bases between. This CDR3 contains 11 residues. The CDR3: CAWKALGEAFF. DNA for the CDR3: TGTGCCTGGAAGGCCCTAGGTGAAGCTTTCTTT.

This clonotype was seen only a few times. The chain links TRBV28 to TRBJ1-1, with unresolved D. V dropped 3 bases and J dropped 6 bases, with 11 bases sitting between them. This CDR3 has 13 amino acids. Germline loops: CDR1 MDHEN, CDR2 SYDVKM. For the CDR3, the DNA is TGTGCCAGCAGTTTTTTGGGTAGCCCTGAAGCTTTCTTT. Translated, it gives CASSFLGSPEAFF.

This clonotype was seen ten or more times. The chain carries TRBV6-1 and TRBJ2-2; D gene uncertain. CDR3 length equals 14 residues. In germline, CDR1 is MNHNS, CDR2 SASEGT. V gave up 2 bases and J gave up 7 bases, with 11 bases separating them. CDR3 nucleotides: TGTGCCAGCAGTGAACAGTCGGAGTTCGGGGAGCTGTTTTTT. Protein product: CASSEQSEFGELFF.

This clonotype occurred a few times. DNA of the CDR3: TGTGCCAGCAGCTACTGGACAGGGACGGGTGAGCAGTTCTTC. This encodes CASSYWTGTGEQFF. The chain has TRBV5-6 and TRBJ2-1; 8 nucleotides match TRBD1. V shed 3 bases and J 9 bases; nucleotides not matched to a gene: 8. Germline assignment: CDR1 SGHDT and CDR2 YYEEEE. The CDR3 covers 14 residues.

This rearrangement joins TRBV25-1 to TRBJ2-5; D not resolved. Germline CDR1 MGHDK, CDR2 SYGVNS. CDR3 length equals 13 residues. The V and J ends lost 1 base and 1 base respectively, with 4 bases between them. The CDR3 nucleotides read TGTGCCAGCAGTGAATTAACCCAAGAGACCCAGTACTTC. Its protein product is CASSELTQETQYF.

There are a few counts of this clonotype. V usage is TRBV5-1 and J usage is TRBJ1-2; D gene ambiguous. CDR3 length: 15 amino acids. Trimming took off 0 bases at V and 4 bases at J, with 13 bases between the two ends. Germline values: CDR1 SGHRS, CDR2 YFSETQ. CDR3 in amino acids: CASSLEGSSAYGYTF. CDR3 DNA: TGCGCCAGCAGCTTGGAAGGGTCCAGCGCCTATGGCTACACCTTC.

This clonotype was recorded at least ten times. The CDR3 sequence: CASSLGLPGETQYF. CDR3 coding DNA: TGCGCCAGCAGCTTGGGACTTCCCGGGGAGACCCAGTACTTC. The gene calls are TRBV5-1 and TRBJ2-5; D not resolved. Trimming took off 0 bases at V and 5 bases at J, with 11 bases between the two ends. The CDR3 runs 14 residues. Germline-derived CDR1 and CDR2 are SGHRS and YFSETQ.

The chain combines TRBV18 with TRBJ2-3, with 8 bases that match TRBD2. V shed 6 bases and J 4 bases; nucleotides not matched to a gene: 9. The CDR3 sequence is 15 residues long. CDR1 is KGHSH and CDR2 is LQKENI in the germline V gene. For the CDR3, the DNA is TGTGCCAGCTCCGTCAGGGCGCGGGAGGCAGATACGCAGTATTTT. It specifies CASSVRAREADTQYF.

For this clonotype: An end of the junction differs from the germline gene, which may be a read error. The chain uses TRBV10-3 and TRBJ2-7; 9 bases line up with TRBD2. Per the germline V gene, CDR1 is ENHRY and CDR2 is SYGVKD. This CDR3 contains 12 residues. This CDR3 reads CAISSSGNEQHF. CDR3 DNA sequence: TGTGCCATCAGTTCTAGCGGGAACGAGCAGCACTTC.

V is TRBV7-2 and J is TRBJ1-6, with D possibly matching TRBD1 (6 bases). The CDR3 sequence is 15 residues long. Trimming shortened V by 8 bases and J by 2 bases, and 13 bases separated the two germline ends. The V gene's germline CDR1 is SGHTA and CDR2 FQGNSA. CDR3 DNA sequence: TGTGCCAGCCGCTCGAGGACAGCCTATAATTCACCCCTCCACTTT. This sequence encodes CASRSRTAYNSPLHF.

This chain connects TRBV5-1 to TRBJ1-3; D gene ambiguous. The length of the CDR3 is 13 residues. Germline assignment: CDR1 SGHRS and CDR2 YFSETQ. V was cut by 7 bases and J by 2 bases, with 10 bases left in between. The CDR3 DNA is TGCGCCAGCCACGTGGAGCCTGGAAACACCATATATTTT. Translated, it gives CASHVEPGNTIYF.

The chain couples TRBV12-3 or TRBV12-4 to TRBJ1-1; TRBD1 might be the D (6 bases). The CDR3 is 15 amino acids. V lost 3 bases, J lost 3 bases, and 14 bases lay in between. DNA for the CDR3: TGTGCCAGCAGTTTTGGGGGCCTCGGGTACACTGAAGCTTTCTTT. Protein sequence: CASSFGGLGYTEAFF.

This chain joins TRBV11-2 and TRBJ1-2, with D possibly TRBD1 on 5 matching bases. The ends were cut back, 5 bases at V and 4 bases at J, with 17 bases in the middle. Germline CDR1 and CDR2: SGHAT and FQNNGV. This CDR3 is built from 15 residues. CDR3 loop: CASSLQSRGSYGYTF. CDR3 nucleotides: TGTGCCAGCAGCCTTCAAAGCCGGGGGAGCTATGGCTACACCTTC.

In nucleotides, the CDR3 is TGTGCCAGCAGCTTAGCGGCAGGGGGCAACTATGGCTACACCTTC. This translates into CASSLAAGGNYGYTF. The genes are TRBV7-8 and TRBJ1-2; 8 bases fit TRBD1. CDR1 is SGHVS, CDR2 FQNEAQ, per germline. This CDR3 region has 15 residues. Losses at the gene ends were 0 bases for V and 2 bases for J; bases not matched to a gene: 2.

This clonotype showed up many times. The chain couples TRBV9 to TRBJ2-7; TRBD1 agrees at 7 bases. The V segment lost 0 bases and the J segment 2 bases; nucleotides outside the gene matches: 5. Germline-derived CDR1 and CDR2 are SGDLS and YYNGEE. The CDR3 sequence is 15 residues long. CDR3 nucleotide sequence: TGTGCCAGCAGCGTAGGGTGGGACAGCACCTACGAGCAGTACTTC. Amino acids: CASSVGWDSTYEQYF.

This clonotype was recorded many times. The V and J genes are TRBV6-1 and TRBJ2-1; the D gene is possibly TRBD2 (6 bases). The V end was cut by 9 bases, the J end by 15 bases, with 21 bases between. CDR3 length: 12 amino acids. Germline-derived CDR1 and CDR2 are MNHNS and SASEGT. CDR3 sequence: CASNRGDSSRFF. The CDR3 nucleotides read TGTGCCAGTAACCGCGGGGACTCGAGTCGGTTCTTC.

This clonotype showed up just a few times. The CDR3 DNA is TGCGCCAGCAGCTTGACACCGACTAGCGGGAGCGGGGGGAAGACCCAGTACTTC. Translated: CASSLTPTSGSGGKTQYF. V usage is TRBV5-1 and J usage is TRBJ2-5; 12 positions match TRBD2. The length of the CDR3 is 18 residues. Looked up from germline, CDR1 is SGHRS and CDR2 is YFSETQ. V shed 1 base and J 6 bases; nucleotides not matched to a gene: 13.

Many counts were recorded for this clonotype. This chain's CDR3 is CASSSQRGTGELFF. The CDR3 DNA reads TGTGCCAGCAGCTCTCAGCGGGGCACCGGGGAGCTGTTTTTT. J is TRBJ2-2 and V is TRBV5-5; 7 bases map to TRBD2. Germline values: CDR1 SGHKS, CDR2 YYEKEE (reference sequence). V was clipped by 3 bases and J by 4 bases; unmatched bases: 3. The CDR3 contains 14 residues.

This clonotype occurred a few times. This chain joins TRBV11-2 and TRBJ2-5; TRBD1 might be the D (5 bases). The CDR3 extends over 14 amino acids. Looked up from germline, CDR1 is SGHAT and CDR2 is FQNNGV. Trimming took 1 base from V and 3 from J, leaving 9 bases between them. CDR3 amino acids: CASSLAGQKETQYF. In DNA form, the CDR3 reads TGTGCCAGCAGCTTAGCTGGACAAAAAGAGACCCAGTACTTC.

This chain connects TRBV5-5 to TRBJ1-2, with 8 bases lining up with TRBD1. This CDR3 region has 14 residues. J was trimmed by 6 bases and V by 4 bases; bases with no gene match: 8. Looked up from germline, CDR1 is SGHKS and CDR2 is YYEKEE (reference sequence). The DNA of the CDR3 is TGTGCCAGCAGCCGCATCCCGGGACAGGATGGCTACACCTTC. Protein sequence: CASSRIPGQDGYTF.

A few counts support this clonotype. The CDR3 protein is CASSLSQTTYEQYF. CDR3 DNA: TGTGCCAGCAGCTTGAGTCAGACTACCTACGAGCAGTACTTC. The rearrangement links TRBV7-2 to TRBJ2-7; a possible D gene is TRBD2 (5 bases). Germline assignment: CDR1 SGHTA and CDR2 FQGNSA. The ends were cut back, 3 bases at V and 2 bases at J, with 11 bases in the middle. The CDR3 contains 14 residues.

This clonotype has at least ten counts. The DNA of the CDR3 is TGTGCCAGCAGTCGCCGGGGAGGGAATTCACCCCTCCACTTT. Encoded protein: CASSRRGGNSPLHF. The chain is built from TRBV12-3 or TRBV12-4 and TRBJ1-6; D not certain. The CDR3 is 14 amino acids. Deletions cut 5 bases from V and 7 bases from J, with 12 bases between.